This T cell receptor beta chain was captured by sequencing in a study (dated by TCRdb to the mid-2010s). Turning to this clonotype: The antigen it recognizes is unknown. No clone much larger than this one lies a single base away; base qualities are absent.

The CDR3 runs 14 residues from the cysteine to the phenylalanine. The only DNA kept is the CDR3, 42 bases in frame from the first base. At the junction V is shortened by 5 bases and J by 7 bases; bases outside the gene matches: 11. From the germline V gene (reference sequence), CDR1 is MNHEY and CDR2 is SMNVEV. The library was generated by RT-PCR. Sequencer: Illumina MiSeq. Using fastp trimming at Q25 and MiXCR clonotype assembly, TCRdb reanalyzed the public sequencing data and kept in-frame beta chains. One record per CDR3 amino acid sequence lists the most common genes and DNA. Within this sample are approximately 720,000 distinct CDR3 sequences, with over 12% of them counted one time only. The ten largest account for about 3.9% of the sample.

The chain joins TRBV27 to TRBJ2-7; 7 of the junction bases match TRBD2. The sequence was collected from a female donor in good health, serving as a healthy control. The sample was memory CD4+ T cells from blood. The nucleotides read TGTGCCAGCAGTCTCCGCGGGGGTTACAATGAGCAGTACTTC. It translates as CASSLRGGYNEQYF.